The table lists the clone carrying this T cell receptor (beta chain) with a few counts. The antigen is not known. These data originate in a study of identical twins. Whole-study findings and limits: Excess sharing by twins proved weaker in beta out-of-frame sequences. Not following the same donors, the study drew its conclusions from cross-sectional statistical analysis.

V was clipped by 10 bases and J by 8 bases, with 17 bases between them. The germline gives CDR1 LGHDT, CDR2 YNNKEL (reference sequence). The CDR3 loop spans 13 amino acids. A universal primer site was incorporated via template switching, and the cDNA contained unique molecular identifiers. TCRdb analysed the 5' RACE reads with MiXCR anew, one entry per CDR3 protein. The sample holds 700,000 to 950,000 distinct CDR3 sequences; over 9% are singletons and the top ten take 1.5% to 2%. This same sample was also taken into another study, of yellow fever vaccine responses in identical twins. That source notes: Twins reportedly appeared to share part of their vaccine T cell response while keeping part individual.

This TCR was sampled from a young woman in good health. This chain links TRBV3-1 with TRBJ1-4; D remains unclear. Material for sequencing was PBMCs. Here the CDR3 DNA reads TGTGCCACGACGGGAAGGTCCGGGGAAAAACTGTTTTTT. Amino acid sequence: CATTGRSGEKLFF.